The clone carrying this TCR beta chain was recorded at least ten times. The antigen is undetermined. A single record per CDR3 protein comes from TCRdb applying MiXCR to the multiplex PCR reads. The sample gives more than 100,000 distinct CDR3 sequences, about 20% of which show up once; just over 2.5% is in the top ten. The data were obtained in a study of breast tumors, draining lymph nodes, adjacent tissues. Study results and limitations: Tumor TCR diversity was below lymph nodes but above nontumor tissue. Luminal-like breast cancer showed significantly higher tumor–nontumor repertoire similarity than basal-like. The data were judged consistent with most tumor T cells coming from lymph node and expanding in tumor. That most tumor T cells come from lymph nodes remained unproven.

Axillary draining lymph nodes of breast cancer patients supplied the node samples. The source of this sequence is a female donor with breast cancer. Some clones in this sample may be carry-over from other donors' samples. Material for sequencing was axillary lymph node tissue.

CDR3: CATSRANQPQHF. Here the CDR3 DNA reads TGTGCCACCAGCAGAGCCAATCAGCCCCAGCATTTT. V and J are TRBV15 and TRBJ1-5; D is undetermined. V shed 1 base and J shed 3 bases, with 1 base lying between them. CDR3 length: 12 residues. CDR1 is LNHNV, CDR2 YYDKDF, per germline (reference sequence).